Each of the 2 T cell receptor beta chains below was sequenced from the same sample in a study of T-cell memory formation after mild COVID-19. TCRdb itself ran the 5' RACE reads through MiXCR, one entry per CDR3 protein. This table has a few hundred thousand distinct CDR3 sequences, less than 25% appearing once. Sample: PBMCs or a T cell subset sorted from them (not recorded which). Source of these receptors: a man between 18 and 29 years old who had mild COVID-19 (a few samples of this study predate the infection). Cell type and time point are not known.

V and J are TRBV12-3 or TRBV12-4 and TRBJ2-7, with D perhaps matching TRBD1 (6 bases). CDR3 size: 15 residues. Trimming pared 5 bases from V and 6 bases from J, leaving 20 bases between. The CDR3 is CASSAGQFGFTEQYV. The CDR3 DNA reads TGTGCCAGCAGTGCCGGACAGTTCGGGTTTACCGAGCAGTACGTC.

This clonotype was seen only a few times. This chain uses TRBV10-3 with TRBJ1-3; D is unresolved. V lost 8 bases, J lost 3 bases, and 2 bases lay in between. The CDR3 totals 10 residues. The germline gives CDR1 ENHRY, CDR2 SYGVKD. The CDR3 is CAIGGNTIYF. CDR3 nucleotides: TGTGCCATCGGTGGAAACACCATATATTTT.